Below are 12 T cell receptor beta chains sequenced from a single sample in a study of blood T cell repertoires in COVID-19. Libraries were prepared by immunoSEQ multiplex PCR; TCRdb keeps only in-frame clonotypes and omits some of them. Of tens of thousands of clones listed, around 87% are singletons. The sequencing input was peripheral blood. All receptors come from a man in his 70s with acute or convalescent COVID-19.

J is TRBJ2-7 and V is TRBV7-2; 8 nucleotides agree with TRBD2. CDR3 length: 15 amino acids. After removal of 2 bases from V and 4 bases from J, the junction contained 7 bases not matched to a gene. Germline values: CDR1 SGHTA, CDR2 FQGNSA. The CDR3 spells CASSLRLAGSYEQYF. The CDR3 nucleotides are TGTGCCAGCAGCTTAAGGCTAGCGGGTTCTTACGAGCAGTACTTC.

This chain joins TRBV3-1 (or the pseudogene TRBV3-2) and TRBJ1-4; the match to TRBD1 covers 10 bases. The CDR3 spans 14 residues. Unmatched junction bases numbered 3, after V lost 4 bases and J lost 7 bases. Per germline, CDR1 LGHDT and CDR2 YNNKEL (reference sequence). CDR3 nucleotide sequence: TGTGCCAGCAGCCGAGGGACAGGGGTTGAAAAACTGTTTTTT. It specifies CASSRGTGVEKLFF.

This clone appeared once. The chain links TRBV19 to TRBJ1-3; D gene ambiguous. Germline values: CDR1 LNHDA, CDR2 SQIVND (reference sequence). Trimming left V 1 base short and J 0 bases short, with 7 bases between. The CDR3 is 15 residues long. CDR3 DNA: TGTGCCAGTAGTATAGGTTCTAACTCTGGAAACACCATATATTTT. Translated: CASSIGSNSGNTIYF. Drawing the rest from reference TRBV19 and TRBJ1-3, the complete variable domain is DGGITQSPKYLFRKEGQNVTLSCEQNLNHDAMYWYRQDPGQGLRLIYYSQIVNDFQKGDIAEGYSVSREKKESFPLTVTSAQKNPTAFYLCASSIGSNSGNTIYFGEGSWLTVV.

The chain couples TRBV28 to TRBJ1-1, with D tentatively TRBD1 (5 bases). Germline assignment: CDR1 MDHEN and CDR2 SYDVKM. The CDR3 has 15 residues. The V and J ends lost 4 bases and 7 bases respectively, with 19 bases between them. In DNA form, the CDR3 reads TGTGCCAGCAGTTCCCTAGGGGACTTGGCGGGTGAAGCTTTCTTT. This translates into CASSSLGDLAGEAFF.

The gene calls are TRBV9 and TRBJ1-3, with D unclear. This CDR3 region has 13 residues. V was pared by 3 bases and J by 14 bases, with 18 bases between. CDR1 is SGDLS and CDR2 is YYNGEE in the germline V gene. CDR3 region: CASSARESGGVYF. CDR3 bases: TGTGCCAGCAGCGCCAGAGAATCAGGAGGAGTATATTTT.

This clone was picked up one time. The chain links TRBV30 to TRBJ2-3, with a possible D match to TRBD2 (6 bases). V was pared by 5 bases and J by 5 bases, with 14 bases between. This CDR3 region has 13 residues. Looked up from germline, CDR1 is GTSNPN and CDR2 is SVGIG (reference sequence). CDR3 DNA: TGTGCCTGGCTGACTAACGGGGGAGATACGCAGTATTTT. Translated, it gives CAWLTNGGDTQYF. Using reference TRBV30 and TRBJ2-3 for the parts outside the CDR3, the full variable domain is SQTIHQWPATLVQPVGSPLSLECTVEGTSNPNLYWYRQAAGRGLQLLFYSVGIGQISSEVPQNLSASRPQDRQFILSSKKLLLSDSGFYLCAWLTNGGDTQYFGPGTRLTVL.

This clone came up once. The gene calls are TRBV11-2 and TRBJ1-1; 9 nucleotides agree with TRBD1. V was pared by 5 bases and J by 6 bases, with 7 bases of the junction left unmatched. This CDR3 spans 14 amino acids. The germline gives CDR1 SGHAT, CDR2 FQNNGV. CDR3 amino acids: CASSQGQGRAEAFF. The CDR3 nucleotides read TGTGCCAGCAGCCAGGGACAGGGAAGGGCTGAAGCTTTCTTT. Complete variable domain (other parts from reference TRBV11-2 and TRBJ1-1): EAGVAQSPRYKIIEKRQSVAFWCNPISGHATLYWYQQILGQGPKLLIQFQNNGVVDDSQLPKDRFSAERLKGVDSTLKIQPAKLEDSAVYLCASSQGQGRAEAFFGQGTRLTVV.

The gene calls are TRBV3-1 (or the pseudogene TRBV3-2) and TRBJ2-5; 10 bases align to TRBD2. CDR1 and CDR2 (germline): LGHDT, YNNKEL (reference sequence). The CDR3 has 15 residues. Trimming removed 4 bases from V and 5 bases from J; junction bases left unmatched: 7. The CDR3 sequence: CASSPTSGISETQYF. The CDR3 DNA reads as TGTGCCAGCAGCCCCACTAGCGGGATATCGGAGACCCAGTACTTC.

Here the CDR3 reads CTSKQGYNEQYF. The CDR3 DNA is TGCACCAGCAAACAGGGTTACAACGAGCAGTACTTC. The J gene is TRBJ2-7, the V gene TRBV1; the DNA was not compared with TRBD1, the D call given in the table. TRBV1 is designated a pseudogene. The CDR3 length is 12 residues.

V and J are TRBV4-2 and TRBJ1-2, with 7 positions matching TRBD1. Germline loops: CDR1 LGHNA, CDR2 YNFKEQ. After removal of 4 bases from V and 4 bases from J, the junction contained 3 bases not matched to a gene. This CDR3 has 13 residues. CDR3 coding DNA: TGTGCCAGCAGCCGGGACAGTCTCTATGGCTACACCTTC. The encoded protein is CASSRDSLYGYTF.

The V and J genes are TRBV15 and TRBJ2-2; no firm D call. V lost 7 bases and J lost 3, with 15 bases in between. Per germline, CDR1 LNHNV and CDR2 YYDKDF (reference sequence). The length of the CDR3 is 15 residues. The CDR3 reads CATKTVALDTGELFF. CDR3 in DNA: TGTGCCACCAAGACTGTCGCTTTGGACACCGGGGAGCTGTTTTTT.

The chain employs TRBV4-3 and TRBJ2-3; 13 nucleotides agree with TRBD2. The germline V gene encodes CDR1 LGHNA and CDR2 YSLEER. This CDR3 has 18 amino acids. The V segment lost 1 base and the J segment 3 bases; nucleotides outside the gene matches: 7. This CDR3 is CASSQAVTSGGPTDTQYF. CDR3 bases: TGCGCCAGCAGCCAAGCGGTGACTAGCGGGGGGCCGACAGATACGCAGTATTTT.